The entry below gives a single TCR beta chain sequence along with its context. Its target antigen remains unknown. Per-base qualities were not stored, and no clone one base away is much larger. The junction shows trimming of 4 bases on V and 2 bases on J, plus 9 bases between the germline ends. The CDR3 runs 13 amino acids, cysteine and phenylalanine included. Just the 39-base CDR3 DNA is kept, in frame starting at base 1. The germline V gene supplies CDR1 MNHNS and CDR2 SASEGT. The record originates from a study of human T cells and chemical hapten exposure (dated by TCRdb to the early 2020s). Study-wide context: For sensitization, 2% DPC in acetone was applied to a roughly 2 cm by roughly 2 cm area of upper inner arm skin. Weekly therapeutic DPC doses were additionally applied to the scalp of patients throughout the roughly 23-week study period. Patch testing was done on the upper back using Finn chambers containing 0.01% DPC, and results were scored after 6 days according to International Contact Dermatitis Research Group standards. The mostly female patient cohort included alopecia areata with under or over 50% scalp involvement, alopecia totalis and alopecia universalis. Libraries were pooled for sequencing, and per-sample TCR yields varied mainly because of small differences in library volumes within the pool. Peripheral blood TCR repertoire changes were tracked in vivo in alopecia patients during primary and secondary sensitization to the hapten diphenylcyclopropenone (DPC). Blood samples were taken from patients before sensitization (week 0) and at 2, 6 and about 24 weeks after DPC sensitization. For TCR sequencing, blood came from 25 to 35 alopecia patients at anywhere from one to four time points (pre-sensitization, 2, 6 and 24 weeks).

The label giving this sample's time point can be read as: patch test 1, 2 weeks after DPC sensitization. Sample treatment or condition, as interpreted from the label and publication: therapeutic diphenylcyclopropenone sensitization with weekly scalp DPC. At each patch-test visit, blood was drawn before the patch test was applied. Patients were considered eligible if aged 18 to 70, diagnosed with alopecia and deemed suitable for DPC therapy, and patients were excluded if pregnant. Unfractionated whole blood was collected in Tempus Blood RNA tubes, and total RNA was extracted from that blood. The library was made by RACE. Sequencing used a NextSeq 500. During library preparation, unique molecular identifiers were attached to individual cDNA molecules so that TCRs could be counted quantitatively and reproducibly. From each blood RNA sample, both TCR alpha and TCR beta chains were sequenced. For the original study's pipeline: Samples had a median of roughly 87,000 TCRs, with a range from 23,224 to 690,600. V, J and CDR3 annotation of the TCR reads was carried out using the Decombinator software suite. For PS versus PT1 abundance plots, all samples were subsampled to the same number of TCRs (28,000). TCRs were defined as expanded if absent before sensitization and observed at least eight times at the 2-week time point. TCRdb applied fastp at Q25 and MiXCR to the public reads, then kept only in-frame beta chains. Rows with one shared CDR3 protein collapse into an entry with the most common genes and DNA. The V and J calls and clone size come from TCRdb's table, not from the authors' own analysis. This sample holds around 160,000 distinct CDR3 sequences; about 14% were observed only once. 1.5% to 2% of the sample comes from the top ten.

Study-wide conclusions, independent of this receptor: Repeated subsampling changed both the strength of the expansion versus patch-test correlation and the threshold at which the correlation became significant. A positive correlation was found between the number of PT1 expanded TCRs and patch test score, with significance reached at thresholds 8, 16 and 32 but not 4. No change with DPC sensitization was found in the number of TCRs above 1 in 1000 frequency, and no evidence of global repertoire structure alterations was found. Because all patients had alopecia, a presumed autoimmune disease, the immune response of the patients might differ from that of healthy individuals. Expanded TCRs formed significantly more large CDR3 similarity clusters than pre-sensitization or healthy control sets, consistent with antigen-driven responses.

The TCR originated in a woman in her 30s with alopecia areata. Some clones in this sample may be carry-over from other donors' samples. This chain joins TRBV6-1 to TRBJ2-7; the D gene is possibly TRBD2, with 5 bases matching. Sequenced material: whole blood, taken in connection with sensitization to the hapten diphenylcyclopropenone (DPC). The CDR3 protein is CASSGREAYEQYF. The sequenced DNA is TGTGCCAGCAGTGGCCGGGAAGCCTACGAGCAGTACTTC.